This T cell receptor (beta chain) stems from a study of cytomegalovirus exposure and HLA in healthy donors. Study-wide results and limits: V segments that were indistinguishable, TRBV6-2 and TRBV6-3 among them, were omitted from analysis. It was 150 to 200 TCR beta chains that were listed as cytomegalovirus-associated.

Germline loops: CDR1 SGHTA, CDR2 FQGTGA. The CDR3 spans 14 residues. Germline trimming cut 5 bases from V and 10 bases from J; bases unmatched to any gene: 7. This clone has more than one count but fewer than ten. The antigen is not known. A multiplex PCR was run with 60 Vbeta primers and 13 Jbeta primers. Sequenced by immunoSEQ multiplex PCR; TCRdb stores in-frame clones only, minus some. The sample records 95,000 to 150,000 clones, approximately 17% being singletons. Nominally healthy donors provided the samples, though records likely missed some immune exposures. The sequenced material came from PBMCs. The V and J genes are TRBV7-3 and TRBJ2-1, with 11 nucleotides matching TRBD2. The sequence came from a female donor in good health and CMV-seropositive. The CDR3 reads CASSPSGRLVEQFF. CDR3 bases: TGTGCCAGCAGCCCTAGCGGGAGGTTGGTAGAGCAGTTCTTC.